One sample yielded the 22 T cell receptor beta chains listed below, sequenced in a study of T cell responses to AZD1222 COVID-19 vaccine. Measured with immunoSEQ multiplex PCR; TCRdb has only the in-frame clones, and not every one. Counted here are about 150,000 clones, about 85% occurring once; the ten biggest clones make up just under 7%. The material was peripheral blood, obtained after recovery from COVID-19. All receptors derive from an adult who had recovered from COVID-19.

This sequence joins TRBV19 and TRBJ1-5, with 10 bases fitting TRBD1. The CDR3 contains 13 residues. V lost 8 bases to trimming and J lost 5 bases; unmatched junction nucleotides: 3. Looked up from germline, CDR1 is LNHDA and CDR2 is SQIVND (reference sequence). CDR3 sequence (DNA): TGTGCCAGTTGCGGGACAGGGGATCAGCCCCAGCATTTT. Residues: CASCGTGDQPQHF.

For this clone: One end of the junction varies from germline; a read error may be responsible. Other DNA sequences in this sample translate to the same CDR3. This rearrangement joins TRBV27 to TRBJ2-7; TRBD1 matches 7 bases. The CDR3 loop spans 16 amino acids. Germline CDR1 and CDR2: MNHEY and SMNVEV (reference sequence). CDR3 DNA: TGTGCTAGCAGCCTCGCTAGAACAGGGGTATCCTACGAGCAGTACTTC. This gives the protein CASSLARTGVSYEQYF.

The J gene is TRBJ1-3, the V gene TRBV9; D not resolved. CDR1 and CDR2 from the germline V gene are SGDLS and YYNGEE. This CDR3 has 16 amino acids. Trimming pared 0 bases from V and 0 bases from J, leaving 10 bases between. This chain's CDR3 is CASSVDPGLSGNTIYF. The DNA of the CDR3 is TGTGCCAGCAGCGTAGATCCAGGCCTCTCTGGAAACACCATATATTTT.

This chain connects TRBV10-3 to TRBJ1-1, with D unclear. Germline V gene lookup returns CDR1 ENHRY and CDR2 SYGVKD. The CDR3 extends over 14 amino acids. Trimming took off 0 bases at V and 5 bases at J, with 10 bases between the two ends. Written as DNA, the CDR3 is TGTGCCATCAGTGAGTCGGGAGGCCTTACTGAAGCTTTCTTT. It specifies CAISESGGLTEAFF.

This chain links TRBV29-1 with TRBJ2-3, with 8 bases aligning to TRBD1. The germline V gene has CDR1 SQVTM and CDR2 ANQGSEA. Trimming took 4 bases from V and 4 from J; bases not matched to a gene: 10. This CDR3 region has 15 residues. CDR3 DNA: TGCAGCGTTGGAATGTCAGGGGGCGCCCCAGATACGCAGTATTTT. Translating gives CSVGMSGGAPDTQYF.

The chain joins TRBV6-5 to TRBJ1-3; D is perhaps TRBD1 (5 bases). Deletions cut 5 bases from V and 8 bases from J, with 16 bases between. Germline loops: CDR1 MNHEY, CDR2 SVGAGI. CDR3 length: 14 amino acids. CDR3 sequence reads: CASSRDFTVHTIYF. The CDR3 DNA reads TGTGCCAGCAGTCGGGACTTTACTGTCCACACCATATATTTT.

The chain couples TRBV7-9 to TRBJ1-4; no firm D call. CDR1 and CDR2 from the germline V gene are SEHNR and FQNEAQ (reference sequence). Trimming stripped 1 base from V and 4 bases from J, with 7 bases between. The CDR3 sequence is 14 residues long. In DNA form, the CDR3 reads TGTGCCAGCAGCTTAGGGCAGTATAATGAAAAACTGTTTTTT. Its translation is CASSLGQYNEKLFF.

The DNA for the CDR3 is TGTGCCAGCAGTGACTCCAGGACAGCCGGTGAAGAGCAGTACTTC. It specifies CASSDSRTAGEEQYF. This chain joins TRBV25-1 and TRBJ2-7; TRBD1 might be the D (6 bases). The V end lost 3 bases, the J end lost 7 bases, and 19 bases lay between the germline ends. The V gene's germline CDR1 is MGHDK and CDR2 SYGVNS. The CDR3 loop spans 15 amino acids.

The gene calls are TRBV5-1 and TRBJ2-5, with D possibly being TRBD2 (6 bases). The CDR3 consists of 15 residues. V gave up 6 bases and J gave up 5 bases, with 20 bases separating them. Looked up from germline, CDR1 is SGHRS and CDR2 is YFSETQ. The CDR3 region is CASTFRIAAGETQYF. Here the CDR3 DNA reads TGCGCCAGCACCTTCAGAATAGCGGCAGGGGAGACCCAGTACTTC.

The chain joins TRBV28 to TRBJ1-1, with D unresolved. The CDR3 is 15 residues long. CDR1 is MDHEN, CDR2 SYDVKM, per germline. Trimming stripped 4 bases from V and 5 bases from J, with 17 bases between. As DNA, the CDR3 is TGTGCCAGCAGTTCATTTAACGGGGTCGGGACTGAAGCTTTCTTT. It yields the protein CASSSFNGVGTEAFF.

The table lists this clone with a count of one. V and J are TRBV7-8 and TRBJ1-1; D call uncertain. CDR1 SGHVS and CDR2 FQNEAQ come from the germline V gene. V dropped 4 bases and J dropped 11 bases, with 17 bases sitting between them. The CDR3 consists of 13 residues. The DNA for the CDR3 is TGTGCCAGCAGCTCCCGAACGGGTGCCAACGCTTTCTTT. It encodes CASSSRTGANAFF. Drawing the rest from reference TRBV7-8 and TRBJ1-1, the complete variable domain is GAGVSQSPRYKVAKRGQDVALRCDPISGHVSLFWYQQALGQGPEFLTYFQNEAQLDKSGLPSDRFFAERPEGSVSTLKIQRTQQEDSAVYLCASSSRTGANAFFGQGTRLTVV.

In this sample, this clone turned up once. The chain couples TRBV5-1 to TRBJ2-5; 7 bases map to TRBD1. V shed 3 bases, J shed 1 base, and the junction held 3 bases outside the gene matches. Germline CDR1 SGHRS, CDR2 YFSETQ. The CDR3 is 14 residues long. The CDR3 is CASSSGTAQETQYF. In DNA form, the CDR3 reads TGCGCCAGCAGCTCCGGGACAGCCCAAGAGACCCAGTACTTC.

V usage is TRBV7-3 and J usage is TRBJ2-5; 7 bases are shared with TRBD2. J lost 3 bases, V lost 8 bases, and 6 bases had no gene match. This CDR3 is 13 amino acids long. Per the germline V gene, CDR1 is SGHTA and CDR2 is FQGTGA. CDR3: CASGRGSEETQYF. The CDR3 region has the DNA TGTGCCAGCGGGCGGGGGAGTGAAGAGACCCAGTACTTC.

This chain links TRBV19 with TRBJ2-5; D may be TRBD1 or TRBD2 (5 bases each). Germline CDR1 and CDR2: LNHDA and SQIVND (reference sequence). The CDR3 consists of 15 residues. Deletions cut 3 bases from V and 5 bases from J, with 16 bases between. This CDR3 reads CASSMFPGSGETQYF. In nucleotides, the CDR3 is TGTGCCAGTAGTATGTTCCCAGGGAGTGGGGAGACCCAGTACTTC.

CDR3: CSVGPEGDNQPQHF. The CDR3 nucleotides read TGCAGCGTCGGGCCGGAAGGAGACAATCAGCCCCAGCATTTT. V and J are TRBV29-1 and TRBJ1-5, with D uncertain. The CDR3 covers 14 residues. V lost 6 bases and J lost 3, with 15 bases in between. Germline V CDR1 and CDR2: SQVTM, ANQGSEA.

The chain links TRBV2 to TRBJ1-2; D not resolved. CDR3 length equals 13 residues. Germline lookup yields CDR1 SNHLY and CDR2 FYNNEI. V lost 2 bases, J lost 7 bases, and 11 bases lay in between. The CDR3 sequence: CASSESGLGGYTF. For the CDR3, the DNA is TGTGCCAGCAGTGAATCGGGGTTAGGTGGCTACACCTTC.

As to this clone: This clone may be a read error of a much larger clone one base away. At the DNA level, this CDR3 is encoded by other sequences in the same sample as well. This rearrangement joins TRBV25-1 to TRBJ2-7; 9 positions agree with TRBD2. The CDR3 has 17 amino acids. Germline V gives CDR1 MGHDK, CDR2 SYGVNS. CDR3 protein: CASSDATSGSGSYEQYF. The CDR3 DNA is TGTGCCAGCAGTGATGCTACTAGCGGGTCTGGGTCCTACGAGCAGTACTTT.

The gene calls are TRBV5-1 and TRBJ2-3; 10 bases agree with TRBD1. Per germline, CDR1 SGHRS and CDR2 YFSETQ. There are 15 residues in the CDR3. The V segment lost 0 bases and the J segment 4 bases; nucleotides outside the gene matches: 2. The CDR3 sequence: CASSLGGQGPDTQYF. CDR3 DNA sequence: TGCGCCAGCAGCTTGGGGGGACAGGGGCCAGATACGCAGTATTTT.

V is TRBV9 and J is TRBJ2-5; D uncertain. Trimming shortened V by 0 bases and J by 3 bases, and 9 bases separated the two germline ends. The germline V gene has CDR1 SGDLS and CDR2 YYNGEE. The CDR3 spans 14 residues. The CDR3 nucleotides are TGTGCCAGCAGCGTAGGTCCTACGAAAGAGACCCAGTACTTC. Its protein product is CASSVGPTKETQYF.

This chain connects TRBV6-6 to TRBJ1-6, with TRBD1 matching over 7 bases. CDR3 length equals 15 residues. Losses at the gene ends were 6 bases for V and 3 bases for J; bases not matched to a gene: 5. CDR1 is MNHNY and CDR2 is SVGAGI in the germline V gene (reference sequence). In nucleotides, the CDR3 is TGTGCCAGCAGAACCGGGACAGACTATAATTCACCCCTCCACTTT. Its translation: CASRTGTDYNSPLHF.

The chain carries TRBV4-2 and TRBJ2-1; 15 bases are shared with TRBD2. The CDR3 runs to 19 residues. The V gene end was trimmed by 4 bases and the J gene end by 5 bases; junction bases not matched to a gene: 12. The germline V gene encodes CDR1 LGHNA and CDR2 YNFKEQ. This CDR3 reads CASSRSGLAGGPRDNEQFF. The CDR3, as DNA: TGTGCCAGCAGCCGATCGGGACTAGCGGGAGGCCCCCGGGACAATGAGCAGTTCTTC.

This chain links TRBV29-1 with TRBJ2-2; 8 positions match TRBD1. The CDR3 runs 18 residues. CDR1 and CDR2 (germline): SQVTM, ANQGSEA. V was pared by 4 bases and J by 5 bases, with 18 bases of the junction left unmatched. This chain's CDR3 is CSVVLAGGNKWGTGELFF. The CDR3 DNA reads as TGCAGCGTTGTACTGGCAGGGGGCAATAAGTGGGGAACCGGGGAGCTGTTTTTT.